The 21 T cell receptor beta chains below were found in one sample sequenced in a study of blood T cell repertoires in COVID-19. The protocol was immunoSEQ multiplex PCR, while the TCRdb copy is restricted to in-frame clones and leaves out a portion. This table holds roughly 350,000 clones, about 90% found once. Sequenced sample: peripheral blood. Receptors originate from a woman aged 18-29 years who had recovered from COVID-19.

The J gene is TRBJ1-1, the V gene TRBV11-3; D unclear. This CDR3 contains 13 residues. V was pared by 2 bases and J by 5 bases, with 9 bases between. Per the germline V gene, CDR1 is SGHNT and CDR2 is YENEEA. CDR3 coding DNA: TGTGCCAGCAGCTTAAGACGGGGTACTGAAGCTTTCTTT. Residues: CASSLRRGTEAFF.

The chain employs TRBV29-1 and TRBJ2-5, with TRBD1 matching over 8 bases. J was trimmed by 4 bases and V by 4 bases; bases with no gene match: 5. Looked up from germline, CDR1 is SQVTM and CDR2 is ANQGSEA. The CDR3 is 13 amino acids. CDR3 in DNA: TGCAGCGTTGTGACAGGGGTGATAGAGACCCAGTACTTC. It encodes CSVVTGVIETQYF.

The V gene is TRBV5-5, the J gene TRBJ1-2; D is uncertain. CDR3 size: 15 residues. The germline V and J ends were trimmed by 4 bases and 4 bases, with 17 bases remaining between them. Germline V gene data show CDR1 as SGHKS and CDR2 as YYEKEE (reference sequence). The CDR3 DNA sequence: TGTGCCAGCAGCCGAGAGGGCCCAGAAGTCTATGGCTACACCTTC. Translated, it gives CASSREGPEVYGYTF.

The chain carries TRBV5-1 and TRBJ2-3; TRBD1 matches at 9 bases. Per the germline V gene, CDR1 is SGHRS and CDR2 is YFSETQ. J gave up 0 bases and V 0 bases, and 2 bases lay outside the gene matches. CDR3 length: 16 residues. The CDR3 bases are TGCGCCAGCAGCTTGGGGGGGACAGGGAGCACAGATACGCAGTATTTT. This translates into CASSLGGTGSTDTQYF.

V and J are TRBV13 and TRBJ2-5; 8 bases match TRBD2. Germline CDR1 reads PRHDT; CDR2 reads FYEKMQ (reference sequence). The trim removed 2 bases at V and 1 base at J, leaving 3 bases unmatched. The CDR3 has 15 amino acids. CDR3 amino acids: CASSLRREAQETQYF. The DNA of the CDR3 is TGTGCCAGCAGCTTAAGGCGGGAGGCCCAAGAGACCCAGTACTTC.

The CDR3, as DNA: TGCAGCGGTCACTCAGGGGGAGGCTACACCTTC. Encoded protein: CSGHSGGGYTF. The chain links TRBV29-1 to TRBJ1-2; the match to TRBD1 covers 7 bases. Germline V gene lookup returns CDR1 SQVTM and CDR2 ANQGSEA. The CDR3 runs 11 residues. Unmatched junction bases numbered 7, after V lost 7 bases and J lost 8 bases.

V gene TRBV7-8 combines with J gene TRBJ2-5; D gene uncertain. Germline V gene data show CDR1 as SGHVS and CDR2 as FQNEAQ. This CDR3 region has 11 residues. V was pared by 5 bases and J by 5 bases, with 6 bases between. The CDR3 region is CASSGGETQYF. CDR3 DNA sequence: TGTGCCAGCAGCGGCGGTGAGACCCAGTACTTC.

This chain joins TRBV20-1 and TRBJ2-1; 7 bases are a match to TRBD1. The CDR3 contains 14 residues. The germline CDR1 and CDR2 sequences are DFQATT and SNEGSKA (reference sequence). J gave up 4 bases and V 3 bases, and 6 bases lay outside the gene matches. The CDR3 sequence: CSASNRGQYNEQFF. The CDR3 DNA sequence: TGCAGTGCTAGTAACCGGGGACAGTACAATGAGCAGTTCTTC.

Here the CDR3 DNA reads TGTGCCAGCAGTCACTCCGGGACAGGGGGTTCCTATGGCTACACCTTC. Encoded protein: CASSHSGTGGSYGYTF. The chain employs TRBV27 and TRBJ1-2; 11 bases are a match to TRBD1. From germline, CDR1 is MNHEY and CDR2 SMNVEV (reference sequence). The CDR3 has 16 residues. V was pared by 5 bases and J by 4 bases, with 9 bases of the junction left unmatched.

The rearrangement links TRBV4-3 to TRBJ2-5; D is uncertain. The germline gives CDR1 LGHNA, CDR2 YSLEER. Trimming shortened V by 5 bases and J by 5 bases, and 9 bases separated the two germline ends. The CDR3 contains 12 residues. DNA for the CDR3: TGCGCCAGCAGCGGGCTGGGCGAGACCCAGTACTTC. Translated: CASSGLGETQYF.

The genes are TRBV6-5 and TRBJ1-2, with TRBD1 matching over 11 bases. V was clipped by 6 bases and J by 4 bases; unmatched bases: 7. The CDR3 consists of 15 residues. CDR1 and CDR2 (germline): MNHEY, SVGAGI. The CDR3: CASSQPGQGGYGYTF. The CDR3 nucleotides read TGTGCCAGCAGCCAACCGGGACAGGGGGGCTATGGCTACACCTTC.

The chain links TRBV18 to TRBJ2-5; D is undetermined. Germline CDR1 KGHSH, CDR2 LQKENI. This CDR3 has 12 residues. V lost 6 bases, J lost 3 bases, and 8 bases lay in between. CDR3 sequence (DNA): TGTGCCAGCTCCTTATCTGAAGAGACCCAGTACTTC. It is translated as CASSLSEETQYF.

The V and J genes are TRBV5-6 and TRBJ2-2; 7 bases line up with TRBD1. Germline values: CDR1 SGHDT, CDR2 YYEEEE. V dropped 2 bases and J dropped 3; count of bases not matched to a gene: 4. This CDR3 region has 15 residues. The CDR3 DNA follows: TGTGCCAGCAGCTTCGCGACAGGGTACACCGGGGAGCTGTTTTTT. Its protein is CASSFATGYTGELFF.

The V and J genes are TRBV11-3 and TRBJ1-4; D remains unclear. Trimming left V 1 base short and J 0 bases short, with 12 bases between. This CDR3 is 17 amino acids long. The germline CDR1 and CDR2 sequences are SGHNT and YENEEA. CDR3 DNA sequence: TGTGCCAGCAGCTTAGGGGCCCAAGTCGCAACTAATGAAAAACTGTTTTTT. Its protein is CASSLGAQVATNEKLFF. Combining the CDR3 with reference TRBV11-3 and TRBJ1-4 gives the whole variable domain EAGVVQSPRYKIIEKKQPVAFWCNPISGHNTLYWYLQNLGQGPELLIRYENEEAVDDSQLPKDRFSAERLKGVDSTLKIQPAELGDSAVYLCASSLGAQVATNEKLFFGSGTQLSVL.

The chain recombines TRBV4-1 with TRBJ2-3; 10 bases line up with TRBD2. With 4 bases clipped from V and 4 bases from J, the junction kept 11 bases outside the gene matches. Germline CDR1 MGHRA, CDR2 YSYEKL. This CDR3 region has 17 residues. CDR3 sequence: CASSPGRRAGGPDTQYF. CDR3 nucleotides: TGCGCCAGCAGCCCGGGGCGGCGAGCGGGAGGGCCAGATACGCAGTATTTT.

The chain employs TRBV7-9 and TRBJ1-2; TRBD1 matches at 11 bases. Losses at the gene ends were 4 bases for V and 5 bases for J; bases not matched to a gene: 15. The germline V gene has CDR1 SEHNR and CDR2 FQNEAQ (reference sequence). CDR3 length equals 18 residues. CDR3 sequence (DNA): TGTGCCAGCAGCTCAACGAAGGACAGGGGGCCAGGGATTTATGGCTACACCTTC. This gives the protein CASSSTKDRGPGIYGYTF.

This clone appeared a few times. DNA of the CDR3: TGCGCCAGCAGCCCCAAACAAAGGGGGTGGAACACTGAAGCTTTCTTT. Its protein product is CASSPKQRGWNTEAFF. V is TRBV5-1 and J is TRBJ1-1, with D possibly TRBD1 on 6 matching bases. This CDR3 has 16 residues. V was shortened by 4 bases and J by 1 base, with 17 bases between the two germline ends. Germline CDR1 is SGHRS and CDR2 is YFSETQ.

V is TRBV27 and J is TRBJ2-1; D gene uncertain. Trimming pared 5 bases from V and 7 bases from J, leaving 12 bases between. The CDR3 has 13 amino acids. Germline-derived CDR1 and CDR2 are MNHEY and SMNVEV (reference sequence). CDR3 in amino acids: CASSPQAWNEQFF. CDR3 DNA sequence: TGTGCCAGCAGTCCCCAGGCTTGGAATGAGCAGTTCTTC.

The rearrangement links TRBV7-2 to TRBJ1-2, with 10 bases identical to TRBD1. Germline loops: CDR1 SGHTA, CDR2 FQGNSA. J was trimmed by 6 bases and V by 5 bases; bases with no gene match: 9. The CDR3 spans 15 residues. The CDR3 bases are TGTGCCAGCAGCCAGAGACAGGGGGCACACGATGGCTACACCTTC. Amino acids: CASSQRQGAHDGYTF.

The V gene is TRBV4-3, the J gene TRBJ2-5; TRBD2 aligns across 9 bases. The germline V gene has CDR1 LGHNA and CDR2 YSLEER. V lost 0 bases and J lost 4; bases outside the gene matches: 6. This CDR3 region has 16 residues. The CDR3 DNA reads TGCGCCAGCAGCCAAGATTTAGCGGGAGTTTCAGAGACCCAGTACTTC. The encoded protein is CASSQDLAGVSETQYF.

The V gene is TRBV19, the J gene TRBJ1-2; 8 bases line up with TRBD1. Trimming at V came to 3 bases and at J to 6 bases, leaving 6 bases not matched to a gene. CDR1 and CDR2 (germline): LNHDA, SQIVND (reference sequence). The CDR3 length is 14 residues. CDR3 bases: TGTGCCAGTAGTATCGGACAGGGTTGGAATGGCTACACCTTC. Translated: CASSIGQGWNGYTF. Together with reference TRBV19 and TRBJ1-2, the CDR3 gives the full variable domain: DGGITQSPKYLFRKEGQNVTLSCEQNLNHDAMYWYRQDPGQGLRLIYYSQIVNDFQKGDIAEGYSVSREKKESFPLTVTSAQKNPTAFYLCASSIGQGWNGYTFGSGTRLTVV.